The clone carrying this T cell receptor (beta chain) was seen only once. This sample is drawn from a study of blood T cell repertoires in COVID-19. For the study at large: Sites in the United States, Italy and Spain provided acute and convalescent COVID-19 samples.

Sequenced by immunoSEQ multiplex PCR; TCRdb stores in-frame clones only, minus some. The sample holds roughly 120,000 clones, roughly 85% seen once. This CDR3 is 15 amino acids long. V dropped 4 bases and J dropped 5; count of bases not matched to a gene: 12. In germline, CDR1 is SGHRS, CDR2 YFSETQ. The chain links TRBV5-1 to TRBJ2-7, with 7 bases that match TRBD2. This TCR was sampled from a human donor in a cohort sampled during active COVID-19. Sequenced material: peripheral blood. The CDR3 sequence: CASSTLLRGGDEQYF. Here the CDR3 DNA reads TGCGCCAGCAGCACCCTCCTTAGGGGAGGGGACGAGCAGTACTTC.